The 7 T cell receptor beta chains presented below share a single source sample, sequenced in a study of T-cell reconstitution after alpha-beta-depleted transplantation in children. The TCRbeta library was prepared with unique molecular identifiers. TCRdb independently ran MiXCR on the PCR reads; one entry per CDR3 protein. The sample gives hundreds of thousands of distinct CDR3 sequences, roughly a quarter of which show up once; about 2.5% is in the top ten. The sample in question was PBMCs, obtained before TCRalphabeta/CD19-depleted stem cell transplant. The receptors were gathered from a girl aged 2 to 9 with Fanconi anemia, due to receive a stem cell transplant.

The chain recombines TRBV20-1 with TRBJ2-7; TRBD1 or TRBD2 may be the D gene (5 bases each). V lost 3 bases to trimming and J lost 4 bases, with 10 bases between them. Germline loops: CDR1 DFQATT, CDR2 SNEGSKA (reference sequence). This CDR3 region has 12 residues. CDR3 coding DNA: TGCAGTGCTAGCGGGACGGAGTACGAGCAGTACTTC. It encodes CSASGTEYEQYF.

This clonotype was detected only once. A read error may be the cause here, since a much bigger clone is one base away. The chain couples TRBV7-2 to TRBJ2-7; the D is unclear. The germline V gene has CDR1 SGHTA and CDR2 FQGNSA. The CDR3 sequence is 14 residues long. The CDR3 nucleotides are TGTGCCAGCAGCCCTTCAGTGGCCCTCGGCGAGCAGTGCTTC. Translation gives CASSPSVALGEQCF. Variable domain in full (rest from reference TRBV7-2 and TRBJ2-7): GAGVSQSPSNKVTEKGKDVELRCDPISGHTALYWYRQSLGQGLEFLIYFQGNSAPDKSGLPSDRFSAERTGGSVSTLTIQRTQQEDSAVYLCASSPSVALGEQCFGPGTRLTVT.

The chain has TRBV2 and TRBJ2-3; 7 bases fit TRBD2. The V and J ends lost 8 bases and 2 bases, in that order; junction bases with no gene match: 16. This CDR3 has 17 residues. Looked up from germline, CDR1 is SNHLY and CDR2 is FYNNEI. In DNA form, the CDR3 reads TGTGCCAGCGTAAATAGCGGGCCAACGAGGCACACAGATACGCAGTATTTT. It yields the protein CASVNSGPTRHTDTQYF.

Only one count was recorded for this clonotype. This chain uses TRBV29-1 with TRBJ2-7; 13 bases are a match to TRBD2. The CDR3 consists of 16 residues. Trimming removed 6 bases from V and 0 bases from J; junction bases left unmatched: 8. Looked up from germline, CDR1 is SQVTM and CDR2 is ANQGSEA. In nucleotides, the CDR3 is TGCAGCGTCGACGGGACTAGCGGGGCTCACTCCTACGAGCAGTACTTC. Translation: CSVDGTSGAHSYEQYF.

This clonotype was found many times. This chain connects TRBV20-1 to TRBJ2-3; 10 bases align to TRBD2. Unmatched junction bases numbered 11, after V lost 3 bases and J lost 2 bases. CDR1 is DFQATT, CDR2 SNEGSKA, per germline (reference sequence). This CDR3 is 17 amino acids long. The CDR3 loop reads CSASGLAGAKLTDTQYF. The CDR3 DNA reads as TGCAGTGCTAGTGGTCTAGCGGGAGCAAAACTCACAGATACGCAGTATTTT.

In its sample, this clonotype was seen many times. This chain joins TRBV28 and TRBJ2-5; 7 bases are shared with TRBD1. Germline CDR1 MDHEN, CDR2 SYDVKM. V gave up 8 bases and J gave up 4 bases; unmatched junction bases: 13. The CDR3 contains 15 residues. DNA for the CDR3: TGTGCCAGCTCTCCTGAGGGACAGTCGAGAGAGACCCAGTACTTC. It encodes CASSPEGQSRETQYF.

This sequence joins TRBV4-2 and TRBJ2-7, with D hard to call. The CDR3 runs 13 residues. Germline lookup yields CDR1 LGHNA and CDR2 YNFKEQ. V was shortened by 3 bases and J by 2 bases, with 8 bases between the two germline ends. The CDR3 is CASSQVQAYEQYF. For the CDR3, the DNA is TGTGCCAGCAGCCAGGTTCAGGCCTACGAGCAGTACTTC.